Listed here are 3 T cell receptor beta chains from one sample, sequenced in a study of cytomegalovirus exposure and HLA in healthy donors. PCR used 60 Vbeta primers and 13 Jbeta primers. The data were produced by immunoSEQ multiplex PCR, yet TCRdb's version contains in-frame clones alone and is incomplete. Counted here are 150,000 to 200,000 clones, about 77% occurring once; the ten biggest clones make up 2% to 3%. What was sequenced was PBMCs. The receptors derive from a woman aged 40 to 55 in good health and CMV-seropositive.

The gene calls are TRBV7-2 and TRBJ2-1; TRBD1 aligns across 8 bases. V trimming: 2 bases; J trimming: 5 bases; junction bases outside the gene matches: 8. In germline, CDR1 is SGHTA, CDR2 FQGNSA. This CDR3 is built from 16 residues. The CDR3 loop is CASSLRHGQGHNEQFF. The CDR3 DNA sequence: TGTGCCAGCAGCTTAAGGCACGGACAGGGCCACAATGAGCAGTTCTTC.

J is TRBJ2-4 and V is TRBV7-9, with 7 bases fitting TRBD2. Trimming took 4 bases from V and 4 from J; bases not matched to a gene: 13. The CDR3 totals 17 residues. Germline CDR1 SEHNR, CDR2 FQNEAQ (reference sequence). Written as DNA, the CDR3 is TGTGCCAGCAGCTCCTCCCAAGCGGGGTGGGAAAAAAACATTCAGTACTTC. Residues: CASSSSQAGWEKNIQYF.

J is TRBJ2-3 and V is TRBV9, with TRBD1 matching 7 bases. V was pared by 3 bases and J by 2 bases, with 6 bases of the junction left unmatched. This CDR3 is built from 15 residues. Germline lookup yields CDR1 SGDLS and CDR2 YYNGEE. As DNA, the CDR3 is TGTGCCAGCAGCGCGGGACAGACAATCACAGATACGCAGTATTTT. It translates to CASSAGQTITDTQYF.